A single T cell receptor beta chain is shown here with its context. Methods used by the authors: Estimated nucleated cell counts came from reference gene primer amplification. The assay was immunoSEQ multiplex PCR, and TCRdb's table has in-frame clones only and misses some. V, J and clone size are those of that table, while D and trimming were read from the DNA. The table records a few hundred thousand clones, roughly 84% of them present only once. Trimming pared 0 bases from V and 0 bases from J, leaving 9 bases between. The CDR3 loop spans 16 amino acids. Per germline, CDR1 MNHEY and CDR2 SVGAGI. These data are taken from a study of blood T cell repertoires in COVID-19. Study at large: The United States, Italy and Spain provided the acute and convalescent COVID-19 samples.

The gene calls are TRBV6-5 and TRBJ1-3, with D hard to call. Sequencing was carried out using peripheral blood. This sequence was found in a woman aged 18-30 years with acute or convalescent COVID-19. The CDR3 DNA sequence: TGTGCCAGCAGTTACTCGGTACTCCACTCTGGAAACACCATATATTTT. Protein sequence: CASSYSVLHSGNTIYF.